These 22 T cell receptor beta chains originate from one sample sequenced in a study of metastatic and nonmetastatic thyroid tumors. All patients reached thyroid surgery having received no treatment beforehand. TCRdb reprocessed the PCR reads using MiXCR. The data hold tens of thousands of clones, with less than 25% observed a single time. Specimen: blood. The receptors were sampled from a female donor with papillary thyroid cancer or a benign thyroid nodule (not recorded which). Some clones in this sample may be carry-over from other donors' samples.

As to this clone: The junction differs from germline at one of its ends, possibly a read error. This sequence joins TRBV11-2 and TRBJ2-1; 10 bases are shared with TRBD2. The CDR3 has 16 amino acids. Germline V gene sequence: CDR1 SGHAT, CDR2 FQNNGV. The CDR3 nucleotides read TGTTCCAGCAGCCCCCGGCTAGCGGGAGTTAGGTATGAGCAGTTCTTC. Amino acid sequence: CSSSPRLAGVRYEQFF.

The chain has TRBV27 and TRBJ2-1; possible D gene TRBD2, 5 bases. Germline CDR1 MNHEY, CDR2 SMNVEV (reference sequence). The CDR3 runs to 15 residues. Trimming shortened V by 4 bases and J by 8 bases, and 18 bases separated the two germline ends. CDR3 nucleotides: TGTGCCAGCAGTTCCGTACTAGGATCTTGCGATGAGCAGTTCTTC. It encodes CASSSVLGSCDEQFF.

The gene calls are TRBV28 and TRBJ2-7, with 10 nucleotides matching TRBD1. This CDR3 contains 15 residues. CDR1 is MDHEN, CDR2 SYDVKM, per germline. Germline trimming cut 5 bases from V and 2 bases from J; bases unmatched to any gene: 6. Written as DNA, the CDR3 is TGTGCCAGCAGTATCCCCGGGACAGGGGCCTACGAGCAGTACTTC. Protein product: CASSIPGTGAYEQYF.

Points on this clone: At one end, the junction sequence differs from germline, possibly due to a read error. The rearrangement uses TRBV5-1 and TRBJ2-5; TRBD2 aligns across 12 bases. Germline V CDR1 and CDR2: SGHRS, YFSETQ. This CDR3 has 16 residues. This chain's CDR3 is CASSVTSGGTQETQYF. The CDR3 DNA reads TGCGCCAGCAGCGTGACTAGCGGGGGAACTCAAGAGACACAGTACTTC. Filled out from reference TRBV5-1 and TRBJ2-5, the complete variable domain reads KAGVTQTPRYLIKTRGQQVTLSCSPISGHRSVSWYQQTPGQGLQFLFEYFSETQRNKGNFPGRFSGRQFSNSRSEMNVSTLELGDSALYLCASSVTSGGTQETQYFGPGTRLLVL.

This clone ranks as medium-sized. The rearrangement uses TRBV28 and TRBJ1-2; TRBD1 aligns across 7 bases. There are 13 residues in the CDR3. The J segment lost 7 bases and the V segment lost 3 bases, leaving 5 bases of the junction unmatched. Germline assignment: CDR1 MDHEN and CDR2 SYDVKM. The CDR3 DNA is TGTGCCAGCAGTTTTGCAGGGGGAGGTGGCTACACCTTC. Its translation: CASSFAGGGGYTF.

In this sample, this clone turned up many times. The CDR3, as DNA: TGTGCCAGCAGTTTTTTTCGACGACAGGGCGAATCTAATGAGCAGTTCTTC. Protein sequence: CASSFFRRQGESNEQFF. The rearrangement joins TRBV12-3 or TRBV12-4 to TRBJ2-1; 7 bases align to TRBD1. The CDR3 spans 17 residues. The ends lost 3 bases at V and 7 bases at J; junction bases unmatched: 15.

In regard to this clone: Within the sample, other DNA sequences also encode this same CDR3. V is TRBV6-1 and J is TRBJ1-1, with 7 bases aligning to TRBD1. V gave up 5 bases and J gave up 0 bases; unmatched junction bases: 9. The CDR3 spans 16 residues. CDR1 is MNHNS, CDR2 SASEGT, per germline. The CDR3 sequence: CASSPRGDRVNTEAFF. The CDR3 DNA follows: TGTGCCAGCAGTCCCCGCGGGGACAGAGTGAACACTGAAGCTTTCTTT.

This clone has a count of ten or more. The chain couples TRBV4-3 to TRBJ1-4; no firm D call. The CDR3 has 15 amino acids. Germline V CDR1 and CDR2: LGHNA, YSLEER. V was shortened by 0 bases and J by 5 bases, with 10 bases between the two germline ends. In DNA, the CDR3 is TGCGCCAGCAGCCAAGAGCAAGGAATGAATGAAAAACTGTTTTTT. Translated: CASSQEQGMNEKLFF.

This clone occurred many times. This rearrangement joins TRBV5-5 to TRBJ1-1, with D hard to call. Germline V gene lookup returns CDR1 SGHKS and CDR2 YYEKEE (reference sequence). Trimming stripped 3 bases from V and 3 bases from J, with 9 bases between. This CDR3 is 13 amino acids long. As DNA, the CDR3 is TGTGCCAGCAGCTCACGGCCACACACTGAAGCTTTCTTT. Residues: CASSSRPHTEAFF.

This clone is categorized as medium-sized. This chain uses TRBV6-1 with TRBJ2-1; D remains ambiguous. V lost 3 bases and J 5 bases, leaving 8 bases between the germline ends. Germline V gene data show CDR1 as MNHNS and CDR2 as SASEGT. This CDR3 has 13 residues. The CDR3 loop is CASSEGENNEQFF. The DNA for the CDR3 is TGTGCCAGCAGTGAGGGCGAGAACAATGAGCAGTTCTTC.

This clone was seen repeatedly, ten times or more. The chain employs TRBV19 and TRBJ2-3; D is ambiguous. The CDR3 has 14 amino acids. V gave up 4 bases and J gave up 0 bases, with 8 bases separating them. Germline CDR1 reads LNHDA; CDR2 reads SQIVND (reference sequence). For the CDR3, the DNA is TGTGCCAGTAGTACGGGCCGGAGCACAGATACGCAGTATTTT. It specifies CASSTGRSTDTQYF.

On this clone: Germline is not matched at one junction end, which may reflect a read error. The chain joins TRBV5-1 to TRBJ2-1; TRBD2 matches 11 bases. This CDR3 has 17 residues. Germline CDR1 and CDR2: SGHRS and YFSETQ. The CDR3, as DNA: TGCGCCAGCAGCTTGGTACCTAGCGGGGGGCAGGGGGGTGAGCAGCTCTTC. It is translated as CASSLVPSGGQGGEQLF.

There are many counts of this clone. This may come from a read error, since a much larger clone is one base off. Other DNA sequences in this specimen translate into the identical CDR3. The genes are TRBV6-2 or TRBV6-3 and TRBJ2-7, with 7 bases fitting TRBD1. Per germline, CDR1 MNHEY and CDR2 SVGEGT. J gave up 2 bases and V 7 bases, and 8 bases lay outside the gene matches. There are 14 residues in the CDR3. In DNA form, the CDR3 reads TGTGCCAGCAAACCACAGGGGCCTCCCTACGAGCAGTACTTC. Its translation is CASKPQGPPYEQYF.

Turning to this clone: Likely a read error: the CDR3 ends without its conserved phenylalanine or tryptophan. The chain is built from TRBV6-1 and TRBJ1-1; D gene uncertain. The CDR3 runs to 14 residues. Germline V CDR1 and CDR2: MNHNS, SASEGT. CDR3 sequence: CASRPGSSKTDAFC. CDR3 DNA sequence: TGTGCCAGCAGGCCCGGGTCCTCAAAGACTGACGCTTTCTGT.

This clone was seen ten or more times. V gene TRBV18 combines with J gene TRBJ1-2; D remains unclear. Trimming removed 6 bases from V and 0 bases from J, with 17 bases in between. Per germline, CDR1 KGHSH and CDR2 LQKENI. This CDR3 is 16 amino acids long. The DNA for the CDR3 is TGTGCCAGCTCGCTCACGCCCCAGGCCTCTAACTATGGCTACACCTTC. Translation gives CASSLTPQASNYGYTF.

This clone appeared a single time. The chain combines TRBV7-1 with TRBJ2-1; the match to TRBD2 covers 7 bases. TRBV7-1 is placed among ORFs of uncertain function. This CDR3 comprises 19 residues. V dropped 5 bases and J dropped 1; count of bases not matched to a gene: 17. CDR3 DNA: TGTGCCAGCAGCGGAATTGTAGCGGGTGGGCCCAGGTCCTACAATGAGCAGTTCTTC. It translates to CASSGIVAGGPRSYNEQFF.

The chain has TRBV11-2 and TRBJ2-7; D remains unclear. V shed 3 bases and J shed 5 bases, with 14 bases lying between them. Germline V gene sequence: CDR1 SGHAT, CDR2 FQNNGV. The CDR3 consists of 14 residues. The CDR3 reads CASSFLHGSDEQYF. The CDR3 region has the DNA TGTGCCAGCAGCTTTTTACATGGAAGCGACGAGCAGTACTTC.

This clone was detected many times. J is TRBJ2-1 and V is TRBV5-1, with D hard to call. Germline CDR1 is SGHRS and CDR2 is YFSETQ. The V end was cut by 0 bases, the J end by 4 bases, with 8 bases between. CDR3 length equals 14 residues. CDR3 DNA: TGCGCCAGCAGCTTGGGGGTTCAATACAATGAGCAGTTCTTC. It translates to CASSLGVQYNEQFF.

Note on this clone: This may arise from a read error, as a much more abundant clone is one base away. This chain connects TRBV10-1 to TRBJ1-1, with D tentatively TRBD1 (5 bases). Germline CDR1 WNHNN, CDR2 SYGVQD (reference sequence). CDR3 length: 14 residues. CDR3 loop: CASSYRQWPTEAFF. CDR3 bases: TGCGCCAGCAGTTACCGACAGTGGCCCACTGAGGCTTTCTTT.

This clone was observed many times. A read error is possible here, since a much larger clone lies one base away. The rearrangement uses TRBV2 and TRBJ2-1; D possibly matches TRBD1 or TRBD2 (5 bases each). Germline V lookup: CDR1 SNHLY, CDR2 FYNNEI. V shed 5 bases and J shed 10 bases, with 18 bases lying between them. There are 14 residues in the CDR3. The CDR3 spells CASSQRGPVGEQFF. The CDR3 DNA follows: TGTGCCAGCAGTCAGAGGGGCCCTGTAGGGGAGCAGTTCTTC.

By sample fraction, this clone is medium-sized. The chain joins TRBV28 to TRBJ1-1; 8 nucleotides align to TRBD1. J gave up 4 bases and V 8 bases, and 3 bases lay outside the gene matches. Germline assignment: CDR1 MDHEN and CDR2 SYDVKM. This CDR3 is 12 amino acids long. The CDR3 DNA follows: TGTGCCAGCGACACAGGGGGCACTGAAGCTTTCTTT. Translated: CASDTGGTEAFF.

This clone was detected many times. The chain carries TRBV11-2 and TRBJ2-1, with 7 bases identical to TRBD1. V lost 1 base and J lost 1; bases outside the gene matches: 1. The length of the CDR3 is 15 residues. CDR1 and CDR2 from the germline V gene are SGHAT and FQNNGV. The CDR3 DNA reads TGTGCCAGCAGCTTAGTGACAGGGTCCTACAATGAGCAGTTCTTC. Translated: CASSLVTGSYNEQFF.